One and the same sample provided the 2 T cell receptor beta chains below, sequenced in a study of shared clonotypes between healthy human individuals. Repertoires were generated with immunoSEQ multiplex PCR, while TCRdb's copy carries only in-frame clones and drops some. The sample shows roughly 1.5 million clones, under 99% of them seen only once. The sequencing sample was made of naive CD4+ T cells sorted from blood. Subset defined: CD45RA+ positively selected. Receptors originate from a man younger than 40 in good health.

As to this clone: Other DNA sequences from this sample encode an identical CDR3 as well. This sequence joins TRBV20-1 and TRBJ1-1; D gene uncertain. The CDR3 extends over 11 amino acids. The germline V gene encodes CDR1 DFQATT and CDR2 SNEGSKA (reference sequence). V lost 4 bases and J lost 1, with 4 bases in between. The CDR3 DNA reads as TGCAGTGCTACAGAGAACACTGAAGCTTTCTTT. It is translated as CSATENTEAFF.

V and J are TRBV5-1 and TRBJ1-4; D is unclear. V was clipped by 3 bases and J by 8 bases, with 11 bases between them. The CDR3 totals 13 residues. The V gene's germline CDR1 is SGHRS and CDR2 YFSETQ. The CDR3 DNA follows: TGCGCCAGCAGCTCCGGACCGTCCGAAAAACTGTTTTTT. It translates to CASSSGPSEKLFF.